A single sample gave rise to the 29 T cell receptor beta chains below, sequenced in a study of cytomegalovirus exposure and HLA in healthy donors. With 60 Vbeta and 13 Jbeta primers, the PCR was carried out. The method was immunoSEQ multiplex PCR; TCRdb's version includes in-frame clones alone and lacks a portion of them. Of approximately 100,000 clones listed, 65% to 85% are singletons. What was sequenced was PBMCs. The receptors stem from a woman aged 35 to 49 in good health and CMV-seronegative.

This clone was seen a single time. A junction boundary mismatches the germline segment, possibly from a read error. Other DNA sequences in this sample translate to the same CDR3. The V and J genes are TRBV27 and TRBJ1-6; a weak D match, TRBD1 (5 bases). Per germline, CDR1 MNHEY and CDR2 SMNVEV (reference sequence). The CDR3 consists of 16 residues. The CDR3 sequence is CASSRRGLNNNSPLHF. DNA for the CDR3: TGTGCCAGCAGTCGTAGGGGTCTAAACAATAATTCCCCCCTCCACTTT.

The chain links TRBV27 to TRBJ2-7; TRBD2 is a possible D gene (5 bases). Trimming removed 5 bases from V and 3 bases from J, with 5 bases in between. The CDR3 contains 11 residues. Looked up from germline, CDR1 is MNHEY and CDR2 is SMNVEV (reference sequence). The CDR3 bases are TGTGCCAGCAGTAGCGGCTACGAGCAGTACTTC. This encodes CASSSGYEQYF.

The genes are TRBV4-2 and TRBJ2-5; 7 nucleotides align to TRBD2. The J call may be wrong; the DNA end is better matched by TRBJ2-7. Per germline, CDR1 LGHNA and CDR2 YNFKEQ. This CDR3 region has 15 residues. CDR3 in DNA: TGTGCCAGCAGCCAAGACGGCGGGGGTCCCTACGAGCAGTACTTC. It encodes CASSQDGGGPYEQYF.

This chain links TRBV28 with TRBJ2-6; TRBD2 is a possible D gene (7 bases). The CDR3 contains 19 residues. The ends were cut back, 7 bases at V and 6 bases at J, with 28 bases in the middle. CDR1 MDHEN and CDR2 SYDVKM come from the germline V gene. CDR3 sequence reads: CASKWKIDYGGRTANVLTF. The CDR3 DNA reads TGTGCCAGCAAGTGGAAGATTGATTACGGGGGGCGAACGGCCAACGTCCTGACTTTC. The complete variable domain, with remaining parts taken from reference TRBV28 and TRBJ2-6, reads DVKVTQSSRYLVKRTGEKVFLECVQDMDHENMFWYRQDPGLGLRLIYFSYDVKMKEKGDIPEGYSVSREKKERFSLILESASTNQTSMYLCASKWKIDYGGRTANVLTFGAGSRLTVL.

For this clone: Compared with germline, one end of the junction differs, possibly owing to a read error. The rearrangement links TRBV18 to TRBJ2-7; no definite D call. The CDR3 consists of 13 residues. CDR1 and CDR2 (germline): KGHSH, LQKENI. The CDR3 here is CASSPSGSDEQYF. The CDR3 DNA sequence: TGTGCCAGCTCACCCAGTGGCTCCGACGAGCAGTACTTC.

The count of this clone is one. The chain has TRBV7-2 and TRBJ1-5, with TRBD1 matching over 10 bases. Germline V gene data show CDR1 as SGHTA and CDR2 as FQGNSA. Trimming took 5 bases from V and 4 from J; bases not matched to a gene: 8. CDR3 size: 16 residues. Written as DNA, the CDR3 is TGTGCCAGCAGCCCTATGGGGACAGGGGTAAATCAGCCCCAGCATTTT. It codes for CASSPMGTGVNQPQHF.

V usage is TRBV29-1 and J usage is TRBJ1-1, with a tentative D call TRBD1 (5 bases). Germline loops: CDR1 SQVTM, CDR2 ANQGSEA. V lost 3 bases to trimming and J lost 1 base, with 12 bases between them. The CDR3 runs 14 residues. For the CDR3, the DNA is TGCAGCGTTGAGGTGCGGGGCGAGAACACTGAAGCTTTCTTT. Translation gives CSVEVRGENTEAFF.

This clone was found a few times. The chain employs TRBV27 and TRBJ1-2; tentative D call: TRBD1 (6 bases). V gave up 6 bases and J gave up 4 bases, with 12 bases separating them. The CDR3 has 13 amino acids. Germline assignment: CDR1 MNHEY and CDR2 SMNVEV (reference sequence). CDR3: CASSLTGTYGYTF. The CDR3 DNA is TGTGCCAGCAGCCTCACAGGGACCTATGGCTACACCTTC.

The rearrangement links TRBV7-9 to TRBJ1-1, with a possible D match to TRBD1 (6 bases). This CDR3 is 15 amino acids long. V lost 0 bases, J lost 1 base, and 9 bases lay in between. CDR1 and CDR2 from the germline V gene are SEHNR and FQNEAQ (reference sequence). CDR3: CASSLANRENTEAFF. Written as DNA, the CDR3 is TGTGCCAGCAGCTTAGCGAACAGGGAGAACACTGAAGCTTTCTTT.

This sequence joins TRBV5-1 and TRBJ2-3; D remains ambiguous. V was shortened by 4 bases and J by 4 bases, with 13 bases between the two germline ends. CDR3 length: 14 amino acids. Per the germline V gene, CDR1 is SGHRS and CDR2 is YFSETQ. Written as DNA, the CDR3 is TGCGCCAGCAGCCCCACCTCTGGAGCAGATACGCAGTATTTT. Translation: CASSPTSGADTQYF.

This clone was detected only a few times. V usage is TRBV4-1 and J usage is TRBJ2-2; weak D call: TRBD2 (7 bases). The CDR3 has 18 residues. Germline V gives CDR1 MGHRA, CDR2 YSYEKL. V was trimmed by 0 bases and J by 4 bases, leaving 18 bases between them. The CDR3 DNA reads as TGCGCCAGCAGCCAAGAACGGATGGGCGGGGGCCTCACCGGGGAGCTGTTTTTT. Protein sequence: CASSQERMGGGLTGELFF.

CDR3 in DNA: TGTGCCAGCAGCTTACATCAGGGGAACACCGGGGAGCTGTTTTTT. Translating it yields CASSLHQGNTGELFF. V usage is TRBV7-3 and J usage is TRBJ2-2; D might be TRBD1 (5 bases). Germline CDR1 reads SGHTA; CDR2 reads FQGTGA. V lost 2 bases and J 1 base, leaving 8 bases between the germline ends. The CDR3 runs to 15 residues.

V gene TRBV7-9 combines with J gene TRBJ2-2, with TRBD1 as a possible D gene (6 bases). Trimming took off 5 bases at V and 7 bases at J, with 14 bases between the two ends. CDR1 and CDR2 (germline): SEHNR, FQNEAQ (reference sequence). This CDR3 spans 14 amino acids. CDR3 coding DNA: TGTGCCAGCAGCCCGGACAGAGCCAACGGGGAGCTGTTTTTT. Encoded protein: CASSPDRANGELFF.

This clone turned up a few times. The chain employs TRBV7-2 and TRBJ2-7, with 7 bases that match TRBD1. The V segment lost 2 bases and the J segment 2 bases; nucleotides outside the gene matches: 6. The germline V gene encodes CDR1 SGHTA and CDR2 FQGNSA. The CDR3 contains 15 residues. CDR3 loop: CASSLYATGTYEQYF. The CDR3 nucleotides are TGTGCCAGCAGCTTATATGCGACAGGGACCTACGAGCAGTACTTC.

V is TRBV7-8 and J is TRBJ1-5; D gene unclear. V was pared by 4 bases and J by 6 bases, with 19 bases between. The CDR3 length is 16 residues. Germline V lookup: CDR1 SGHVS, CDR2 FQNEAQ. The CDR3 protein is CASSSSTSVVFQPQHF. CDR3 sequence (DNA): TGTGCCAGCAGCTCTAGTACCTCAGTAGTGTTTCAGCCCCAGCATTTT.

Concerning this clone itself: Other DNA sequences in this specimen translate into the identical CDR3. The chain uses TRBV20-1 and TRBJ2-7, with D uncertain. Trimming removed 3 bases at V and 2 bases at J, with 5 bases between. Germline CDR1 DFQATT, CDR2 SNEGSKA (reference sequence). The CDR3 is made up of 11 amino acids. CDR3 sequence reads: CSARTTYEQYF. The CDR3 DNA reads TGCAGTGCTAGGACAACCTACGAGCAGTACTTC.

The rearrangement uses TRBV5-8 and TRBJ1-4, with D uncertain. The CDR3 totals 16 residues. V lost 1 base, J lost 2 bases, and 12 bases lay in between. Germline V gene data show CDR1 as SGHTS and CDR2 as YDEGEE. The CDR3 loop is CASSLWEGVTNEKLFF. The CDR3 DNA reads TGTGCCAGCAGCTTGTGGGAGGGAGTTACTAATGAAAAACTGTTTTTT.

The chain is built from TRBV11-2 and TRBJ2-1; the D gene is possibly TRBD1 (6 bases). The germline gives CDR1 SGHAT, CDR2 FQNNGV. V was pared by 0 bases and J by 2 bases, with 8 bases between. The CDR3 has 15 residues. The CDR3 region is CASSLDRGTYNEQFF. The CDR3 nucleotides are TGTGCCAGCAGCTTAGACAGGGGAACCTACAATGAGCAGTTCTTC. The variable domain in full, completed from reference TRBV11-2 and TRBJ2-1, reads EAGVAQSPRYKIIEKRQSVAFWCNPISGHATLYWYQQILGQGPKLLIQFQNNGVVDDSQLPKDRFSAERLKGVDSTLKIQPAKLEDSAVYLCASSLDRGTYNEQFFGPGTRLTVL.

The chain uses TRBV20-1 and TRBJ2-7; no clear D. Germline loops: CDR1 DFQATT, CDR2 SNEGSKA (reference sequence). The germline V and J ends were trimmed by 5 bases and 6 bases, with 11 bases remaining between them. CDR3 length: 11 amino acids. DNA of the CDR3: TGCAGTGCTGGGTTGTCTAGCGAGCAGTACTTC. Protein sequence: CSAGLSSEQYF.

The chain combines TRBV6-1 with TRBJ2-1; D unresolved. V lost 4 bases to trimming and J lost 2 bases, with 6 bases between them. Per the germline V gene, CDR1 is MNHNS and CDR2 is SASEGT. CDR3 length: 13 amino acids. The CDR3: CASSAYTYNEQFF. For the CDR3, the DNA is TGTGCCAGCAGTGCTTACACCTACAATGAGCAGTTCTTC.

The chain joins TRBV5-1 to TRBJ2-7; perhaps TRBD1 as D (6 bases). Germline V gives CDR1 SGHRS, CDR2 YFSETQ. Trimming shortened V by 4 bases and J by 6 bases, and 20 bases separated the two germline ends. The CDR3 consists of 15 residues. The CDR3 sequence: CASSPDSSIPGEQYF. The CDR3 nucleotides read TGCGCCAGCAGCCCGGACAGTTCCATTCCGGGCGAGCAGTACTTC.

Worth noting for this clone: Other DNA sequences from this sample encode an identical CDR3 as well. The V and J genes are TRBV27 and TRBJ1-4, with TRBD1 identical over 7 bases. The CDR3 sequence is 18 residues long. V was pared by 4 bases and J by 7 bases, with 18 bases of the junction left unmatched. Germline lookup yields CDR1 MNHEY and CDR2 SMNVEV (reference sequence). CDR3 sequence reads: CASSYTGQSVGVGEKLFF. The CDR3 DNA follows: TGTGCCAGCAGTTACACGGGACAGTCAGTGGGTGTTGGTGAAAAACTGTTTTTT. The full variable domain, with the rest looked up from reference TRBV27 and TRBJ1-4, is EAQVTQNPRYLITVTGKKLTVTCSQNMNHEYMSWYRQDPGLGLRQIYYSMNVEVTDKGDVPEGYKVSRKEKRNFPLILESPSPNQTSLYFCASSYTGQSVGVGEKLFFGSGTQLSVL.

The chain is built from TRBV18 and TRBJ2-2, with 10 nucleotides matching TRBD2. Losses at the gene ends were 2 bases for V and 3 bases for J; bases not matched to a gene: 0. CDR3 length: 15 amino acids. Germline CDR1 reads KGHSH; CDR2 reads LQKENI. Here the CDR3 DNA reads TGTGCCAGCTCACCAACTAGCGGGGACACCGGGGAGCTGTTTTTT. Its translation is CASSPTSGDTGELFF.

This clone was picked up a small number of times. V gene TRBV7-9 combines with J gene TRBJ1-6; D is unresolved. V lost 1 base to trimming and J lost 9 bases, with 10 bases between them. This CDR3 region has 14 residues. The germline V gene has CDR1 SEHNR and CDR2 FQNEAQ (reference sequence). CDR3 sequence: CASSLEQYPSPLHF. As DNA, the CDR3 is TGTGCCAGCAGCTTAGAACAGTATCCTTCACCCCTCCACTTT.

This chain links TRBV18 with TRBJ1-1, with D possibly matching TRBD1 (5 bases). The length of the CDR3 is 11 residues. The V gene lost 8 bases and the J gene lost 11 bases, with 15 bases spanning the gap. Germline V gene lookup returns CDR1 KGHSH and CDR2 LQKENI. Written as DNA, the CDR3 is TGTGCCAGCGGATCAGGGTTCTTTGCTTTCTTT. Encoded protein: CASGSGFFAFF.

V usage is TRBV6-1 and J usage is TRBJ2-2; 7 bases line up with TRBD2. CDR1 and CDR2 (germline): MNHNS, SASEGT. CDR3 length equals 13 residues. V gave up 5 bases and J gave up 8 bases; unmatched junction bases: 5. The CDR3 region has the DNA TGTGCCAGCAGTCCCACGGGGGGAGGGGAGCTGTTTTTT. This encodes CASSPTGGGELFF.

The chain recombines TRBV9 with TRBJ1-3, with TRBD1 matching over 7 bases. V lost 3 bases and J lost 4; bases outside the gene matches: 7. The CDR3 is 15 amino acids. From germline, CDR1 is SGDLS and CDR2 YYNGEE. The CDR3 DNA reads TGTGCCAGCAGCGCCAGAACAGGGGACGGAAACACCATATATTTT. Its translation: CASSARTGDGNTIYF.

This clone was seen a handful of times. This chain joins TRBV4-1 and TRBJ2-1; no definite D call. The CDR3 loop spans 13 amino acids. Germline V gene data show CDR1 as MGHRA and CDR2 as YSYEKL. V was trimmed by 0 bases and J by 7 bases, leaving 7 bases between them. The DNA of the CDR3 is TGCGCCAGCAGCCAAGATAACGCGAATGAGCAGTTCTTC. Translating gives CASSQDNANEQFF.

The chain couples TRBV14 to TRBJ2-3, with 9 bases fitting TRBD2. This CDR3 contains 17 residues. In germline, CDR1 is SGHDN, CDR2 FVKESK. The V segment lost 0 bases and the J segment 6 bases; nucleotides outside the gene matches: 10. The DNA for the CDR3 is TGTGCCAGCAGCCAAGAGAAGGGACTAGCCACCCCCGATACGCAGTATTTT. Encoded protein: CASSQEKGLATPDTQYF.